This passage covers 10 T cell receptor beta chains from one sample sequenced in a study of OX40 agonist ivuxolimab in advanced cancers. Sequenced by immunoSEQ multiplex PCR; TCRdb stores in-frame clones only, minus some. The sample holds tens of thousands of clones, 89% seen once. The sample here was CD4+ or CD8+ T cells sorted from blood, taken in a trial of the OX40 agonist ivuxolimab. The receptors stem from an adult with an advanced solid tumor such as melanoma, head and neck, liver or kidney cancer.

This clone appeared a few times. The CDR3 region is CASRGQGIHEQFF. The CDR3 DNA sequence: TGTGCCAGTAGGGGACAGGGGATCCATGAGCAGTTCTTC. The chain couples TRBV19 to TRBJ2-1; TRBD1 matches 10 bases. The CDR3 totals 13 residues. The germline V gene encodes CDR1 LNHDA and CDR2 SQIVND (reference sequence). The V segment lost 6 bases and the J segment 8 bases; nucleotides outside the gene matches: 4.

This clone was detected only a few times. The chain links TRBV7-9 to TRBJ1-1; D is uncertain. V lost 6 bases to trimming and J lost 1 base, with 9 bases between them. This CDR3 contains 13 residues. The V gene's germline CDR1 is SEHNR and CDR2 FQNEAQ (reference sequence). CDR3 sequence: CASRLRRNTEAFF. The CDR3 DNA sequence: TGTGCCAGCAGACTCAGGAGGAACACTGAAGCTTTCTTT. The complete variable domain, with remaining parts taken from reference TRBV7-9 and TRBJ1-1, reads DTGVSQNPRHKITKRGQNVTFRCDPISEHNRLYWYRQTLGQGPEFLTYFQNEAQLEKSRLLSDRFSAERPKGSFSTLEIQRTEQGDSAMYLCASRLRRNTEAFFGQGTRLTVV.

On this clone itself: Other DNA sequences of this sample code for an identical CDR3. This sequence joins TRBV5-1 and TRBJ2-5; TRBD1 or TRBD2 may be the D gene (5 bases each). Per the germline V gene, CDR1 is SGHRS and CDR2 is YFSETQ. V dropped 0 bases and J dropped 4 bases, with 7 bases sitting between them. The CDR3 has 13 amino acids. In DNA form, the CDR3 reads TGCGCCAGCAGCTTGGAGGGACGAGAGACCCAGTACTTC. As protein: CASSLEGRETQYF.

The chain couples TRBV18 to TRBJ2-3, with D possibly being TRBD1 (6 bases). Germline V gene lookup returns CDR1 KGHSH and CDR2 LQKENI. The CDR3 sequence is 15 residues long. V was cut by 5 bases and J by 2 bases, with 14 bases left in between. The CDR3 here is CASSGGRLFTDTQYF. As DNA, the CDR3 is TGTGCCAGCTCAGGGGGCCGACTTTTCACAGATACGCAGTATTTT.

With respect to this clone: The same CDR3 arises from other DNA sequences in this sample as well. In DNA, the CDR3 is TGTGCCAGCAGTGAGGCAATACAGTGGAACACCATATATTTT. This translates into CASSEAIQWNTIYF. The V gene is TRBV6-1, the J gene TRBJ1-3; no clear D gene. The length of the CDR3 is 14 residues. CDR1 MNHNS and CDR2 SASEGT come from the germline V gene. Trimming removed 3 bases from V and 7 bases from J, with 13 bases in between.

This chain connects TRBV2 to TRBJ1-5; D is perhaps TRBD1 (6 bases). CDR3 length equals 15 residues. V was trimmed by 7 bases and J by 4 bases, leaving 17 bases between them. The V gene's germline CDR1 is SNHLY and CDR2 FYNNEI. CDR3 sequence reads: CASTPPGGANQPQHF. In DNA, the CDR3 is TGTGCCAGCACCCCCCCGGGGGGGGCTAATCAGCCCCAGCATTTT.

V is TRBV18 and J is TRBJ1-6; possible D gene TRBD1, 5 bases. V was pared by 8 bases and J by 2 bases, with 13 bases between. The germline gives CDR1 KGHSH, CDR2 LQKENI. CDR3 length equals 15 residues. Here the CDR3 DNA reads TGTGCCAGCGGGGGGGGGTGGACCTATAATTCACCCCTCCACTTT. This sequence encodes CASGGGWTYNSPLHF. The whole variable domain, remainder taken from reference TRBV18 and TRBJ1-6, is NAGVMQNPRHLVRRRGQEARLRCSPMKGHSHVYWYRQLPEEGLKFMVYLQKENIIDESGMPKERFSAEFPKEGPSILRIQQVVRGDSAAYFCASGGGWTYNSPLHFGNGTRLTVT.

The chain combines TRBV18 with TRBJ2-3, with D hard to call. The CDR3 has 14 amino acids. Germline lookup yields CDR1 KGHSH and CDR2 LQKENI. Trimming removed 2 bases from V and 4 bases from J, with 10 bases in between. The chain's CDR3 is CASSPGIGPDTQYF. CDR3 in DNA: TGTGCCAGCTCACCAGGCATTGGTCCAGATACGCAGTATTTT.

The J gene is TRBJ2-5, the V gene TRBV7-2; no reliable D call. The germline V and J ends were trimmed by 3 bases and 5 bases, with 19 bases remaining between them. The CDR3 spans 16 residues. Germline lookup yields CDR1 SGHTA and CDR2 FQGNSA. In DNA form, the CDR3 reads TGTGCCAGCAGCTTGTACCCTTCTATGCTCGGGGAGACCCAGTACTTC. This translates into CASSLYPSMLGETQYF.

V usage is TRBV23-1 and J usage is TRBJ2-7; 11 positions agree with TRBD1. TRBV23-1 is marked as an open reading frame, function uncertain. Trimming at V came to 2 bases and at J to 0 bases, leaving 9 bases not matched to a gene. The CDR3 consists of 18 residues. The CDR3, as DNA: TGCGCCAGCAGTCAAGGGGGTGGACAGGGGGCTTGCTCCTACGAGCAGTACGTC. This gives the protein CASSQGGGQGACSYEQYV.